Listed below are T cell receptor beta chains from one sample, sequenced in a study of graft-versus-host responses after intestinal transplantation. The table came from immunoSEQ multiplex PCR; TCRdb's copy has only in-frame clones and leaves some out. The table shows roughly 3,900 clones, with 85% occurring only once. The input for sequencing was ileum tissue, taken 650 to 670 days after intestinal transplant. The receptors were sampled from a human patient who received an intestinal transplant, so some T cells may come from the graft donor. Both conserved end residues are part of each CDR3. A D gene is named only where the DNA matches it firmly. Expanded clones are given a class, and other clones once, few, many or no size at all.

d_call clone_size j_call v_call cdr3_nt cdr3_aa
- few TRBJ2-1 TRBV5-1 TGCGCCAGCAGCTTGGAAGGGGGGGAGCGGTTCTTC CASSLEGGERFF
TRBD1 - TRBJ1-1 TRBV5-4 TGTGCCAGCAGCTGGGACAGGCAATGGGTGAACACTGAAGCTTTCTTT CASSWDRQWVNTEAFF
TRBD1 once TRBJ1-6 TRBV27 TGTGCCAGCAGGGACAGGGAGCGTTACAATTCACCCCTCCACTTT CASRDRERYNSPLHF
TRBD2 - TRBJ2-7 TRBV6-5 TGTGCCAGCAGTTACTCGTCTGGGGGGGGGTACGAGCAGTACTTC CASSYSSGGGYEQYF
- once TRBJ2-1 TRBV7-3 TGTGCCAGCAGCCCTCCCGGGCGGGGGCCGGACAATGAGCAGTTCTTC CASSPPGRGPDNEQFF
- few TRBJ1-2 TRBV2 TGTGCCAGCAGTGAGGCTAGACAGTCCTATGGCTACACCTTC CASSEARQSYGYTF
TRBD1 once TRBJ1-2 TRBV19 TGTGCCAGTATTCGGGGACAGGGGAATGGCTATGGCTACACCTTC CASIRGQGNGYGYTF
- - TRBJ2-6 TRBV21-1 TGTGCCGGCAGGTTCCGTCTAGCTACAACAAGTCGGGCCAACGTCCTGACTTTC CAGRFRLATTSRANVLTF
TRBD2 once TRBJ2-3 TRBV6-6 TGTGCCAGCAGCGGTAATGCGGGGGTAACAGATACGCAGTATTTT CASSGNAGVTDTQYF
- - TRBJ1-1 TRBV10-3 TGTGCCATCAGTGACGGGGAGAACACTGAAGCTTTCTTT CAISDGENTEAFF
TRBD1 - TRBJ1-2 TRBV7-8 TGTGCCAGCAGTCTCAATTCCGGGACAGCTGGCTACACCTTC CASSLNSGTAGYTF
- - TRBJ2-7 TRBV12-5 TGTGCTAGTGGCACTCAATCGGGATTCCCTCCGGGGGAGCAGTACTTC CASGTQSGFPPGEQYF
- - TRBJ1-2 TRBV15 TGTGCCACCAGCACGGAAATGGTGGATGGCTACACCTTC CATSTEMVDGYTF
TRBD1 - TRBJ2-7 TRBV7-9 TGTGCCAGCAGCCGGGACAGGGGGAATGGCTACGAGCAGTACTTC CASSRDRGNGYEQYF
- - TRBJ1-6 TRBV6-5 TGTGCCAGCAGTTACGGGGACACGGTTTCACCCCTCCACTTT CASSYGDTVSPLHF
- - TRBJ1-6 TRBV6-6 TGTGCCAGCAGTTACTCAGGGCGTGGGAATTCACCCCTCCACTTT CASSYSGRGNSPLHF
- - TRBJ2-7 TRBV10-2 TGCGCCAGCAGTGAGCCAGGACGGTCGGGCTACGAGCAGTACTTC CASSEPGRSGYEQYF
- - TRBJ1-3 TRBV6-6 TGTGCCAGCCGTCGGGGCACCAGCTCTGGAAACACCATATATTTT CASRRGTSSGNTIYF
- - TRBJ2-1 TRBV9 TGTGCCAGCACCCCCGAGGGCGGGGACCCCTACAATGAGCAGTTCTTC CASTPEGGDPYNEQFF
- - TRBJ2-1 TRBV2 TGTGCCAGCATCCTCGACAGGAATGAGCAGTTCTTC CASILDRNEQFF